The 23 T cell receptor beta chains below all came from one sample that was sequenced in a study of Graves' ophthalmopathy and Graves' hyperthyroidism. RNA served as the template for amplifying TCR beta CDR3 regions. Second-round multiplex PCR came after first-round RT-PCR with HTBI primers. Via MiXCR, TCRdb re-called the multiplex PCR reads, giving one row per CDR3 protein. Among about 550,000 distinct CDR3 sequences, 39% were seen once, and the ten largest hold 3.5% to 4.5%. Sequencing used peripheral blood or thyroid tissue (not recorded which). The receptors were sampled from an adult man with Graves' hyperthyroidism.

J is TRBJ2-7 and V is TRBV30; 7 bases agree with TRBD2. This CDR3 region has 15 residues. From germline, CDR1 is GTSNPN and CDR2 SVGIG (reference sequence). V shed 4 bases and J 1 base; nucleotides not matched to a gene: 10. The CDR3 nucleotides read TGTGCCTGGATGGTGGGTAGCGGGTTATCCTACGAGCAGTACTTC. This translates into CAWMVGSGLSYEQYF.

This clonotype was recorded many times. This rearrangement joins TRBV29-1 to TRBJ1-2; D gene unclear. CDR1 is SQVTM and CDR2 is ANQGSEA in the germline V gene. The CDR3 sequence is 10 residues long. Trimming pared 7 bases from V and 5 bases from J, leaving 8 bases between. The CDR3 spells CSDVLYGYTF. Here the CDR3 DNA reads TGCAGCGACGTCCTGTATGGCTACACCTTC.

J is TRBJ1-4 and V is TRBV6-5; D uncertain. The CDR3 sequence is 17 residues long. Germline V CDR1 and CDR2: MNHEY, SVGAGI. Trimming pared 0 bases from V and 0 bases from J, leaving 11 bases between. The CDR3 coding sequence is TGTGCCAGCAGTTACTCGTTCCTAGCTGCAACTAATGAAAAACTGTTTTTT. Translation: CASSYSFLAATNEKLFF.

This sequence joins TRBV11-2 and TRBJ2-3; 9 bases agree with TRBD2. The V segment lost 1 base and the J segment 11 bases; nucleotides outside the gene matches: 10. Germline values: CDR1 SGHAT, CDR2 FQNNGV. CDR3 length: 15 amino acids. The CDR3 DNA reads as TGTGCCAGCAGCTTAGCGAATAGCGGGAGCAATGAGCAGTATTTT. Its translation: CASSLANSGSNEQYF. Full variable domain (rest looked up from reference TRBV11-2 and TRBJ2-3): EAGVAQSPRYKIIEKRQSVAFWCNPISGHATLYWYQQILGQGPKLLIQFQNNGVVDDSQLPKDRFSAERLKGVDSTLKIQPAKLEDSAVYLCASSLANSGSNEQYFGPGTRLTVL.

The chain employs TRBV25-1 and TRBJ1-5; 7 bases are a match to TRBD1. Per germline, CDR1 MGHDK and CDR2 SYGVNS. The ends lost 6 bases at V and 2 bases at J; junction bases unmatched: 22. This CDR3 comprises 20 residues. The CDR3 DNA reads TGTGCCAGCAGCCCCAGGGGTCCTCAGGGGGAAGCTGTAGGCAATCAGCCCCAGCATTTT. It translates to CASSPRGPQGEAVGNQPQHF.

The chain links TRBV5-6 to TRBJ2-7, with a weak D call TRBD1 (5 bases). Germline loops: CDR1 SGHDT, CDR2 YYEEEE. Deletions cut 0 bases from V and 2 bases from J, with 9 bases between. The CDR3 contains 14 residues. The CDR3 DNA reads as TGTGCCAGCAGCTTGGGGACATTCGCCTACGAGCAGTACTTC. Translation gives CASSLGTFAYEQYF.

This clonotype showed up many times. This sequence joins TRBV7-8 and TRBJ1-1, with 8 positions matching TRBD1. The germline V gene has CDR1 SGHVS and CDR2 FQNEAQ. With 5 bases clipped from V and 0 bases from J, the junction kept 11 bases outside the gene matches. The CDR3 sequence is 17 residues long. The CDR3 bases are TGTGCCAGCAGCCCCTGGCTGGGGGACAGGATGAACACTGAAGCTTTCTTT. Residues: CASSPWLGDRMNTEAFF.

Ten or more counts support this clonotype. This chain links TRBV4-2 with TRBJ2-7, with TRBD1 as a possible D gene (7 bases). Germline CDR1 LGHNA, CDR2 YNFKEQ. The CDR3 is 18 residues long. V lost 0 bases and J 0 bases, leaving 18 bases between the germline ends. The CDR3 protein is CASSQEVGGTGDSYEQYF. For the CDR3, the DNA is TGTGCCAGCAGCCAAGAAGTGGGGGGAACAGGGGACTCCTACGAGCAGTACTTC.

This chain connects TRBV28 to TRBJ2-7, with D possibly matching TRBD1 (6 bases). V lost 2 bases and J 6 bases, leaving 8 bases between the germline ends. The CDR3 sequence is 12 residues long. CDR1 and CDR2 from the germline V gene are MDHEN and SYDVKM. CDR3 amino acids: CASSLLDSEQYF. CDR3 coding DNA: TGTGCCAGCAGTTTACTGGACAGCGAGCAGTACTTC.

Comments on this clonotype: A much more abundant neighbour one base away suggests this may be a read error. This chain connects TRBV10-3 to TRBJ2-7; tentative D call: TRBD1 (5 bases). Between the trimmed V and J ends, which lost 2 bases and 3 bases, there was a span of 8 bases. The CDR3 has 13 amino acids. The V gene's germline CDR1 is ENHRY and CDR2 SYGVKD. CDR3 DNA sequence: TGTGCCATCAGTGAGGACCAGGGCTACGAGCAGTACTTC. Its translation is CAISEDQGYEQYF.

This clonotype was found many times. The junction departs from germline at one end; a sequencing error may be responsible. The chain is built from TRBV6-1 and TRBJ2-7; a weak D match, TRBD1 (6 bases). Germline CDR1 and CDR2: MNHNS and SASEGT. This CDR3 is 15 amino acids long. The CDR3 sequence is CASSWEKSQGRPLDF. Here the CDR3 DNA reads TGTGCCAGCAGTTGGGAAAAGTCACAGGGCAGGCCTCTAGACTTC.

Many counts were recorded for this clonotype. J is TRBJ2-2 and V is TRBV5-1; 12 nucleotides line up with TRBD2. The CDR3 has 16 residues. The J segment lost 6 bases and the V segment lost 4 bases, leaving 7 bases of the junction unmatched. Germline CDR1 is SGHRS and CDR2 is YFSETQ. The CDR3 loop reads CASSKTSGSNAGELFF. The CDR3 nucleotides are TGCGCCAGCAGCAAGACTAGCGGGAGCAATGCCGGGGAGCTGTTTTTT.

In its sample, this clonotype was seen a few times. This chain connects TRBV20-1 to TRBJ2-2, with D unclear. The CDR3 totals 13 residues. V lost 1 base to trimming and J lost 5 bases, with 8 bases between them. CDR1 and CDR2 (germline): DFQATT, SNEGSKA (reference sequence). The CDR3, as DNA: TGCAGTGCTAGAGCCCACCAAACCGGGGAGCTGTTTTTT. It is translated as CSARAHQTGELFF.

V usage is TRBV29-1 and J usage is TRBJ2-5, with TRBD2 matching 8 bases. Trimming cost V 5 bases and J 6 bases; bases outside gene matches: 8. Germline values: CDR1 SQVTM, CDR2 ANQGSEA. The CDR3 covers 13 residues. CDR3 DNA sequence: TGCAGCGTTTCAACGGGAGGGTCCCAGACCCAGTACTTC. Encoded protein: CSVSTGGSQTQYF.

V usage is TRBV5-1 and J usage is TRBJ1-2; D gene ambiguous. The CDR3 contains 14 residues. Trimming left V 4 bases short and J 4 bases short, with 14 bases between. Germline V CDR1 and CDR2: SGHRS, YFSETQ. The CDR3 DNA is TGCGCCAGCAGCCTGACTATCGGCGGCTATGGCTACACCTTC. It yields the protein CASSLTIGGYGYTF.

This clonotype has a count of ten or more. The chain couples TRBV14 to TRBJ2-2, with 7 bases lining up with TRBD1. Per the germline V gene, CDR1 is SGHDN and CDR2 is FVKESK. The CDR3 is 15 residues long. V lost 4 bases to trimming and J lost 6 bases; unmatched junction nucleotides: 8. The CDR3 reads CASSLRQGQAGELFF. The CDR3 nucleotides read TGTGCCAGCAGCCTTCGACAGGGACAAGCCGGGGAGCTGTTTTTT.

This clonotype was counted only a few times. V usage is TRBV2 and J usage is TRBJ2-5; 8 bases map to TRBD1. J gave up 2 bases and V 6 bases, and 8 bases lay outside the gene matches. CDR1 is SNHLY and CDR2 is FYNNEI in the germline V gene. The CDR3 contains 15 residues. CDR3 loop: CASSLRTGLQETQYF. The CDR3 coding sequence is TGTGCCAGCAGCCTTCGGACAGGGCTTCAAGAGACCCAGTACTTC.

Ten or more counts support this clonotype. This chain links TRBV24-1 with TRBJ1-1; tentatively, D is TRBD1 (5 bases). The CDR3 runs 13 residues. Germline V gene sequence: CDR1 KGHDR, CDR2 SFDVKD. V was shortened by 5 bases and J by 3 bases, with 9 bases between the two germline ends. The CDR3 here is CATSGGSDTEAFF. In DNA form, the CDR3 reads TGTGCCACCAGTGGGGGGTCGGACACTGAAGCTTTCTTT.

A word on this clonotype: The junction differs from germline at one of its ends, possibly a read error. V usage is TRBV20-1 and J usage is TRBJ1-4; no clear D gene. This CDR3 has 15 amino acids. Per the germline V gene, CDR1 is DFQATT and CDR2 is SNEGSKA (reference sequence). Here the CDR3 reads CSVRDLTVSNEKLFF. In nucleotides, the CDR3 is TGCAGTGTTAGAGATTTAACAGTTTCTAATGAAAAACTGTTTTTT.

This clonotype was detected a few times. The chain uses TRBV3-1 and TRBJ2-7, with D perhaps matching TRBD1 (5 bases). V gave up 1 base and J gave up 0 bases, with 7 bases separating them. The CDR3 has 14 amino acids. Germline V lookup: CDR1 LGHDT, CDR2 YNNKEL (reference sequence). The CDR3 is CASSQGTRSYEQYF. As DNA, the CDR3 is TGTGCCAGCAGCCAAGGGACACGCTCCTACGAGCAGTACTTC.

V is TRBV7-9 and J is TRBJ2-7; weak D call: TRBD1 (6 bases). The CDR3 runs to 12 residues. CDR1 and CDR2 from the germline V gene are SEHNR and FQNEAQ (reference sequence). Trimming pared 7 bases from V and 3 bases from J, leaving 10 bases between. CDR3 coding DNA: TGTGCCAGCAAGGGACAATTCTACGAGCAGTACTTC. Its protein product is CASKGQFYEQYF.

This clonotype has ten or more counts. The J gene is TRBJ2-5, the V gene TRBV12-3 or TRBV12-4; TRBD2 matches at 12 bases. Unmatched junction bases numbered 1, after V lost 5 bases and J lost 3 bases. CDR3 length equals 14 residues. CDR3 nucleotides: TGTGCCAGCAGTCGGACTAGCGGGAAAGAGACCCAGTACTTC. Protein: CASSRTSGKETQYF.

Notes on this clonotype: This CDR3 is missing its conserved last phenylalanine or tryptophan, likely due to a read error. The limits of the CDR3 on the DNA are not certain, so only TCRdb's listed CDR3 is given. This CDR3 reads CASSFVTPTNY. The genes are TRBV7-9 and TRBJ1-6. The CDR3 has 11 amino acids, counting both end residues. The germline CDR1 and CDR2 sequences are SEHNR and FQNEAQ (reference sequence).